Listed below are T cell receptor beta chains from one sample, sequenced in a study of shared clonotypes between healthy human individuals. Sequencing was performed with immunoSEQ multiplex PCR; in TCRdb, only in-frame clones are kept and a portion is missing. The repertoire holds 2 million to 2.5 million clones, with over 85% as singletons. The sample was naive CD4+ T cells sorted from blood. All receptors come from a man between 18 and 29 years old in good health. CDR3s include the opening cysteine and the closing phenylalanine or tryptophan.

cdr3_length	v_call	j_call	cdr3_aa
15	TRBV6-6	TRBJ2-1	CASSYLVRTYNEQFF
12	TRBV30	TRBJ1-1	CAWSTANTEAFF
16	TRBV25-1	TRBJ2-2	CASSEYKPSLTGELFF
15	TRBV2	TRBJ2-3	CASSLGTGITDTQYF
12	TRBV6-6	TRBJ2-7	CASSSRVYEQYF
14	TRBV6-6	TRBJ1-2	CASNEPGQGVGYTF
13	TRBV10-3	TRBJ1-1	CAISDSYFTEAFF
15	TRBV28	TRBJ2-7	CASRGEDRGSYEQYF
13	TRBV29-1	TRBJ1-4	CSVRAGAVEKLFF
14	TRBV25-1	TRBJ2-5	CASSRDRVQETQYF
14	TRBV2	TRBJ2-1	CASSEARTVHEQFF
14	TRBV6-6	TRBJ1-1	CASTWGQGDTEAFF
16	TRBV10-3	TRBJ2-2	CAIRGGLAGDTGELFF
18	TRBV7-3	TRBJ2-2	CASSLTGLAGTNTGELFF
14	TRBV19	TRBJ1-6	CASSMQGTSYPLHF
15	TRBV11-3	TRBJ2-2	CASSLGAGTGGELFF
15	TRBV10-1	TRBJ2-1	CASSRTSGSYNEQFF
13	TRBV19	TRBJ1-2	CASSISQGYGYTF
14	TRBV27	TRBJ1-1	CASSLGARSTEAFF
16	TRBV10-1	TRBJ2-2	CASSEAASGTTGELFF
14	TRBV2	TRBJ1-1	CASSLRQGLSEAFF
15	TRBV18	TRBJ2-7	CASSPIGPTAYEQYF